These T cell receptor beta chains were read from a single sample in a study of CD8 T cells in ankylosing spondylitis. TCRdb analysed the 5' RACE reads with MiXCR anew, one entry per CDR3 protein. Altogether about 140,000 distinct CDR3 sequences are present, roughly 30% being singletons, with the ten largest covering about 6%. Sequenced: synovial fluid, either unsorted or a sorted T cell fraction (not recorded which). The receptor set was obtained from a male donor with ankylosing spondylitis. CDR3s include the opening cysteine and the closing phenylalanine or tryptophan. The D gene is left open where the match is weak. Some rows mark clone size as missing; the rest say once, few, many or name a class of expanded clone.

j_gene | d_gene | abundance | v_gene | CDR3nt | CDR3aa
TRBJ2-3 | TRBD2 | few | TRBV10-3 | TGTGCCATAGCGACTAGCGGGGCGTCAGATACGCAGTATTTT | CAIATSGASDTQYF
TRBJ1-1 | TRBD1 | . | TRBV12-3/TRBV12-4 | TGTGCCAGCCTTCCTTCTTCTGGGACAGGGAAAATGAACACTGAAGCTTTCTTT | CASLPSSGTGKMNTEAFF
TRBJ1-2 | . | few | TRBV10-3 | TGTGCCATCAGTGAGGCCAGCTATTTTTTAGGTTACACCTTC | CAISEASYFLGYTF
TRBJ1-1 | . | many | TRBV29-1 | TGCAGCGTTGGGTCTTTCCCGGGGGACGACACTGAAGCTTTCTTT | CSVGSFPGDDTEAFF
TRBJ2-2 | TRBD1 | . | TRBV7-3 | TGTGCCAGCAGCTTAAGGCCCCCCGGGACAGGGACGTCCACCGGGGAGCTGTTTTTT | CASSLRPPGTGTSTGELFF
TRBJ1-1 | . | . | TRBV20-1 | TGCAGTGCCGACCGAGGGAACACTGAAGCTTTCTTT | CSADRGNTEAFF
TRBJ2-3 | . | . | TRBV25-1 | TGTGCCAGCAGTGAATGGGGGAGCACAGATACGCAGTATTTT | CASSEWGSTDTQYF
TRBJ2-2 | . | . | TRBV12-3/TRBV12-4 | TGTGCCAGCAGCTTATGGGACACCGGGGAGCTGTTTTTT | CASSLWDTGELFF
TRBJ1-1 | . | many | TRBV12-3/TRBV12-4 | TGTGCCAGCAGTTTTTCCCGGGCGACAGTACAAGCTTTCTTT | CASSFSRATVQAFF
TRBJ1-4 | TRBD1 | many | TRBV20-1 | TGCAGTGCTAGAGATACAGGGGCAGGAGGTGAAAAACTGTTTTTT | CSARDTGAGGEKLFF
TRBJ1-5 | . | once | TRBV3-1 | TGTGCCAGCAGCCTTGCCGGGACCGAGAATCAGCCCCAGCATTTT | CASSLAGTENQPQHF
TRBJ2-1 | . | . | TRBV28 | TGTGCCAGCAGTCCCGACAGGAATATCTACAATGAGCAGTTCTTC | CASSPDRNIYNEQFF
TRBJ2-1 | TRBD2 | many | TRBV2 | TGTGCCAGCAGGGCGACCGCACGGGAGGGCTCCTACAATGAGCAGTTCTTC | CASRATAREGSYNEQFF
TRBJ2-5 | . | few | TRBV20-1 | TGCAGAGCTGCCTCCGGGGGAAAAGAGACCCAGTACTTC | CRAASGGKETQYF
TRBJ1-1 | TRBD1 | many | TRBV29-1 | TGCAGCGTAGGGACAGTTGAAGCTTTCTTT | CSVGTVEAFF
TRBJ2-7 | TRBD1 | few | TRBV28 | TGTGCCAGCAGTACCACCGGGACAGGGTCCTACGAGCAGTACTTC | CASSTTGTGSYEQYF
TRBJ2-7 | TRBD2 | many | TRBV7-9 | TGTGCCAGCAGCCGGGAGGGGGTCAGCGAGCAGTACTTC | CASSREGVSEQYF
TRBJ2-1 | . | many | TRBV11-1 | TGTGCCAGCAGCTTAGAACGACGACAGTCCTCCTACAATGAGCAGTTCTTC | CASSLERRQSSYNEQFF
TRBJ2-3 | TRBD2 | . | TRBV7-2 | TGTGCCAGCAGCTTACGGGGGGGAAGCGGCACAGATACGCAGTATTTT | CASSLRGGSGTDTQYF
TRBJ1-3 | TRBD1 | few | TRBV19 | TGTGCCACACAGGGGGCGAACACCATATATTTT | CATQGANTIYF
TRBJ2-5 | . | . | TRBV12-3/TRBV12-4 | TGTGCCAGCAGGCTGACTAGGAAGGAGACCCAGTACTTC | CASRLTRKETQYF
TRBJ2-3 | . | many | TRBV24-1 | TGTGCCACCAGTGGAGCAGGGACCGATACGCAGTATTTT | CATSGAGTDTQYF
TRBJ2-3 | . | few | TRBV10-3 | TGTGCCATCAGTCTAGCAGATACGCAGTATTTT | CAISLADTQYF
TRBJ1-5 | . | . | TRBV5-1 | TGCGCCAGCAGCCAACAAGGGAATCAGCCCCAGCATTTT | CASSQQGNQPQHF
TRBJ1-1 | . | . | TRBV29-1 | TGCAGCGTTGAGGCCATCACCGAAGCTTTCTTT | CSVEAITEAFF